This entry concerns a single T cell receptor beta chain. The sample comes from a study of blood T cell repertoires in COVID-19. At the level of the study: COVID-19 samples, acute and convalescent, were from the United States, Italy and Spain. PBMCs, B-cell-depleted T cells, or T cells provided the cDNA or gDNA that made up the material.

Per the original data handling: Estimation of nucleated cell counts was performed using reference gene primer amplification. Repertoires were generated with immunoSEQ multiplex PCR, while TCRdb's copy carries only in-frame clones and drops some. The V and J calls and clone size come from that table; D and trimming were worked out from the DNA. This table holds over 200,000 clones, roughly 80% found once. V gave up 4 bases and J gave up 3 bases; unmatched junction bases: 8. CDR1 and CDR2 (germline): MNHEY, SVGEGT. CDR3 length equals 15 residues. The chain recombines TRBV6-2 or TRBV6-3 with TRBJ2-7, with 8 nucleotides matching TRBD1. The specimen sequenced was peripheral blood. The sequence derives from a human donor in a cohort sampled during active COVID-19. The CDR3 here is CASSFTGTGNYEQYF. The CDR3 bases are TGTGCCAGCAGTTTCACCGGGACAGGTAACTACGAGCAGTACTTC.